The 29 T cell receptor beta chains given below trace back to one sample, sequenced in a study of cytomegalovirus exposure and HLA in healthy donors. The PCR ran on 60 Vbeta and 13 Jbeta primers. Profiled with immunoSEQ multiplex PCR; TCRdb holds only in-frame clones, not every one. The sample yields about 150,000 clones, around 82% seen once. The sample was PBMCs. These TCRs come from a woman aged 50 to 60 in good health and CMV-seropositive.

The chain is built from TRBV5-1 and TRBJ1-1; TRBD1 is a possible D gene (5 bases). The CDR3 contains 14 residues. In germline, CDR1 is SGHRS, CDR2 YFSETQ. The V gene lost 7 bases and the J gene lost 6 bases, with 19 bases spanning the gap. This CDR3 is CASSRGEGGAEAFF. CDR3 bases: TGCGCCAGCTCCCGGGGTGAGGGAGGGGCTGAAGCTTTCTTT.

The V call is TRBV4-2, the J call TRBJ2-1; TRBD2 agrees at 7 bases. Germline V gene sequence: CDR1 LGHNA, CDR2 YNFKEQ. The CDR3 loop spans 14 amino acids. The V gene end was trimmed by 4 bases and the J gene end by 5 bases; junction bases not matched to a gene: 5. The DNA of the CDR3 is TGTGCCAGCAGCCCCCTCAGCGGGGACAATGAGCAGTTCTTC. Residues: CASSPLSGDNEQFF.

The CDR3 loop is CAISEAPSGGQETQYF. In nucleotides, the CDR3 is TGTGCCATCAGTGAAGCGCCGAGCGGGGGGCAAGAGACCCAGTACTTC. The rearrangement uses TRBV10-3 and TRBJ2-5; 9 bases fit TRBD2. The V gene end was trimmed by 3 bases and the J gene end by 2 bases; junction bases not matched to a gene: 7. The CDR3 runs 16 residues. Germline CDR1 reads ENHRY; CDR2 reads SYGVKD.

V usage is TRBV30 and J usage is TRBJ2-3, with a tentative D call TRBD2 (6 bases). Trimming took 5 bases from V and 0 from J, leaving 12 bases between them. Germline V lookup: CDR1 GTSNPN, CDR2 SVGIG (reference sequence). The CDR3 runs 14 residues. This chain's CDR3 is CAWRTSGSTDTQYF. The CDR3 DNA is TGTGCCTGGCGGACGAGCGGGAGCACAGATACGCAGTATTTT.

The chain employs TRBV2 and TRBJ1-2, with 8 positions matching TRBD1. This CDR3 has 14 residues. Germline V gene sequence: CDR1 SNHLY, CDR2 FYNNEI. V shed 4 bases, J shed 8 bases, and the junction held 9 bases outside the gene matches. CDR3 sequence (DNA): TGTGCCAGCAGTGCCGATCAGGGGGCGAGGGGCTACACCTTC. This encodes CASSADQGARGYTF.

The chain uses TRBV6-6 and TRBJ1-2; D possibly corresponds to TRBD1 (5 bases). CDR1 and CDR2 from the germline V gene are MNHNY and SVGAGI (reference sequence). CDR3 size: 15 residues. V was shortened by 2 bases and J by 4 bases, with 14 bases between the two germline ends. The chain's CDR3 is CASSYDSSPGYGYTF. The CDR3, as DNA: TGTGCCAGCAGTTACGACAGTTCCCCGGGCTATGGCTACACCTTC.

V is TRBV10-2 and J is TRBJ2-7; a weak D match, TRBD2 (7 bases). The CDR3 runs to 15 residues. With 6 bases removed from V and 6 bases from J, the gap between germline ends came to 21 bases. CDR1 and CDR2 (germline): WSHSY, SAAADI. The CDR3 sequence: CASRAQGGGNSEQYF. The CDR3 bases are TGCGCCAGCAGGGCGCAGGGAGGGGGAAATTCCGAGCAGTACTTC.

The V gene is TRBV4-2, the J gene TRBJ2-2, with 11 bases that match TRBD2. V was pared by 0 bases and J by 0 bases, with 9 bases of the junction left unmatched. Germline V lookup: CDR1 LGHNA, CDR2 YNFKEQ. The CDR3 has 20 amino acids. The CDR3: CASSQELRLAGFANTGELFF. CDR3 coding DNA: TGTGCCAGCAGCCAAGAACTACGACTAGCGGGGTTCGCGAACACCGGGGAGCTGTTTTTT.

The table lists this clone with many counts. This chain joins TRBV5-4 and TRBJ2-7; perhaps TRBD1 as D (6 bases). Germline assignment: CDR1 SGHNT and CDR2 YYREEE (reference sequence). V lost 2 bases, J lost 3 bases, and 9 bases lay in between. The CDR3 is 13 amino acids. CDR3: CASSFSGVYEQYF. The CDR3 coding sequence is TGTGCCAGCAGCTTTTCAGGGGTCTACGAGCAGTACTTC.

V and J are TRBV7-6 and TRBJ2-7; possible D gene TRBD2, 5 bases. Trimming cost V 2 bases and J 7 bases, with 12 bases left between them. The germline V gene has CDR1 SGHVS and CDR2 FNYEAQ. The CDR3 extends over 13 amino acids. The chain's CDR3 is CASSLSPSREQYF. CDR3 in DNA: TGTGCCAGCAGCTTATCGCCTAGCAGGGAGCAGTACTTC. Full variable domain (outside the CDR3, taken from reference TRBV7-6 and TRBJ2-7): GAGVSQSPRYKVTKRGQDVALRCDPISGHVSLYWYRQALGQGPEFLTYFNYEAQQDKSGLPNDRFSAERPEGSISTLTIQRTEQRDSAMYRCASSLSPSREQYFGPGTRLTVT.

This chain connects TRBV5-1 to TRBJ1-2, with D perhaps matching TRBD1 (5 bases). This CDR3 region has 14 residues. V was cut by 4 bases and J by 4 bases, with 14 bases left in between. Germline CDR1 is SGHRS and CDR2 is YFSETQ. DNA for the CDR3: TGCGCCAGCAGCACGGGCCCTGGGGCCTATGGCTACACCTTC. Translation gives CASSTGPGAYGYTF.

The J gene is TRBJ1-3, the V gene TRBV6-6; perhaps TRBD1 as D (5 bases). The CDR3 extends over 11 amino acids. The V end lost 11 bases, the J end lost 7 bases, and 12 bases lay between the germline ends. Per the germline V gene, CDR1 is MNHNY and CDR2 is SVGAGI (reference sequence). In nucleotides, the CDR3 is TGTGCCTTCAGGGAGGGCAACACCATATATTTT. Protein sequence: CAFREGNTIYF.

The rearrangement uses TRBV9 and TRBJ2-7; the match to TRBD2 covers 15 bases. The CDR3 is 18 amino acids. Per the germline V gene, CDR1 is SGDLS and CDR2 is YYNGEE. Trimming removed 3 bases from V and 2 bases from J; junction bases left unmatched: 9. The CDR3 protein is CASSAGGLAGGPPYEQYF. CDR3 bases: TGTGCCAGCAGCGCAGGGGGACTAGCGGGGGGACCGCCCTACGAGCAGTACTTC.

The chain is built from TRBV5-1 and TRBJ1-2, with D possibly matching TRBD1 (5 bases). The CDR3 totals 16 residues. V was trimmed by 0 bases and J by 3 bases, leaving 15 bases between them. From germline, CDR1 is SGHRS and CDR2 YFSETQ. Here the CDR3 DNA reads TGCGCCAGCAGCTTGGCCGAACAGGTGTATGACTATGGCTACACCTTC. It specifies CASSLAEQVYDYGYTF.

This clone was found a few times. The chain couples TRBV10-1 to TRBJ2-7; TRBD1 matches at 9 bases. Germline assignment: CDR1 WNHNN and CDR2 SYGVQD (reference sequence). V gave up 0 bases and J gave up 5 bases; unmatched junction bases: 8. This CDR3 region has 16 residues. CDR3 sequence (DNA): TGCGCCAGCAGTGAGTCCCCCGGGACAGGGAACCACGAGCAGTACTTC. Translating it yields CASSESPGTGNHEQYF.

The gene calls are TRBV4-3 and TRBJ2-7; 7 nucleotides agree with TRBD1. CDR1 LGHNA and CDR2 YSLEER come from the germline V gene. The CDR3 has 15 amino acids. Unmatched junction bases numbered 5, after V lost 3 bases and J lost 0 bases. The CDR3 nucleotides read TGCGCCAGCAGCCATGTGACAGGGCCCTCCTACGAGCAGTACTTC. Protein sequence: CASSHVTGPSYEQYF.

V and J are TRBV7-9 and TRBJ2-5, with D perhaps TRBD1 (6 bases). Germline CDR1 and CDR2: SEHNR and FQNEAQ (reference sequence). Deletions cut 5 bases from V and 2 bases from J, with 15 bases between. This CDR3 is 15 amino acids long. CDR3: CASSQLRGYQETQYF. In nucleotides, the CDR3 is TGTGCCAGCAGCCAACTCAGGGGATATCAAGAGACCCAGTACTTC.

The chain joins TRBV4-3 to TRBJ2-3; TRBD1 agrees at 7 bases. CDR1 and CDR2 from the germline V gene are LGHNA and YSLEER. This CDR3 is 16 amino acids long. V was pared by 1 base and J by 1 base, with 5 bases of the junction left unmatched. The CDR3 coding sequence is TGCGCCAGCAGCCAAGTCGGGGACAGAGGCACAGATACGCAGTATTTT. This sequence encodes CASSQVGDRGTDTQYF.

This sequence joins TRBV30 and TRBJ2-3; the D gene is possibly TRBD2 (7 bases). Trimming pared 2 bases from V and 3 bases from J, leaving 21 bases between. The CDR3 length is 17 residues. Per germline, CDR1 GTSNPN and CDR2 SVGIG (reference sequence). The CDR3 spells CAWSLSTAGAGTDTQYF. In nucleotides, the CDR3 is TGTGCCTGGAGTCTATCGACCGCGGGGGCTGGGACAGATACGCAGTATTTT.

The genes are TRBV19 and TRBJ1-2; D remains unclear. Trimming took 0 bases from V and 0 from J, leaving 5 bases between them. The germline V gene encodes CDR1 LNHDA and CDR2 SQIVND (reference sequence). The CDR3 totals 14 residues. CDR3 amino acids: CASSIEGANYGYTF. CDR3 sequence (DNA): TGTGCCAGTAGTATAGAGGGCGCTAACTATGGCTACACCTTC.

This clone was counted a few times. The rearrangement links TRBV7-9 to TRBJ1-2; no clear D. Trimming pared 5 bases from V and 7 bases from J, leaving 17 bases between. CDR1 is SEHNR, CDR2 FQNEAQ, per germline (reference sequence). This CDR3 contains 14 residues. The CDR3 coding sequence is TGTGCCAGCAGCGTTGAACAGTATTCGGCTGGCTACACCTTC. Its translation: CASSVEQYSAGYTF.

The chain recombines TRBV30 with TRBJ2-1; TRBD2 aligns across 9 bases. V dropped 5 bases and J dropped 7; count of bases not matched to a gene: 12. The CDR3 runs to 15 residues. Germline V gene sequence: CDR1 GTSNPN, CDR2 SVGIG (reference sequence). CDR3 DNA sequence: TGTGCCTGGGCTCTAGCGGGGCCTGGGGGTAATGAGCAGTTCTTC. Translated, it gives CAWALAGPGGNEQFF.

In its sample, this clone was seen once. The chain links TRBV7-8 to TRBJ1-5, with D tentatively TRBD1 (5 bases). Germline V gene sequence: CDR1 SGHVS, CDR2 FQNEAQ. The CDR3 runs to 16 residues. Trimming took 5 bases from V and 0 from J, leaving 14 bases between them. This CDR3 reads CASSPLGLNSNQPQHF. The CDR3 nucleotides are TGTGCCAGCAGCCCCTTGGGACTAAATAGCAATCAGCCCCAGCATTTT.

The chain employs TRBV6-6 and TRBJ2-3; tentatively, D is TRBD2 (6 bases). The germline V gene has CDR1 MNHNY and CDR2 SVGAGI (reference sequence). The CDR3 sequence is 14 residues long. V lost 7 bases and J 5 bases, leaving 16 bases between the germline ends. The CDR3 region has the DNA TGTGCCAGCACCTTAGCGGACCCTCGAGATACGCAGTATTTT. Its protein product is CASTLADPRDTQYF.

The genes are TRBV6-6 and TRBJ1-1, with a weak D call TRBD1 (6 bases). The germline CDR1 and CDR2 sequences are MNHNY and SVGAGI (reference sequence). The CDR3 runs to 15 residues. V lost 4 bases to trimming and J lost 11 bases, with 23 bases between them. The CDR3 loop reads CASSSDRTYKLNAFF. CDR3 nucleotides: TGTGCCAGCAGTTCCGACAGGACATACAAGCTGAACGCTTTCTTT.

The chain is built from TRBV7-9 and TRBJ2-1; 8 bases map to TRBD1. V was pared by 5 bases and J by 4 bases, with 10 bases of the junction left unmatched. The CDR3 totals 16 residues. The germline gives CDR1 SEHNR, CDR2 FQNEAQ (reference sequence). CDR3 amino acids: CASSDRGNGGYNEQFF. CDR3 nucleotide sequence: TGTGCCAGCAGCGACAGGGGAAATGGAGGTTACAATGAGCAGTTCTTC.

The gene calls are TRBV2 and TRBJ1-6; 9 bases are a match to TRBD1. Germline-derived CDR1 and CDR2 are SNHLY and FYNNEI. J was trimmed by 10 bases and V by 6 bases; bases with no gene match: 10. CDR3 size: 15 residues. Here the CDR3 reads CASSVGQGIGSPLHF. The CDR3 nucleotides read TGTGCCAGCAGCGTTGGACAGGGGATCGGCTCACCCCTCCACTTT.

This clone was observed a few times. This rearrangement joins TRBV5-6 to TRBJ1-6; TRBD1 agrees at 7 bases. CDR1 and CDR2 (germline): SGHDT, YYEEEE. This CDR3 spans 15 amino acids. Germline trimming cut 0 bases from V and 9 bases from J; bases unmatched to any gene: 6. The CDR3 reads CASSLAGGQRSPLHF. DNA of the CDR3: TGTGCCAGCAGCTTGGCAGGGGGGCAACGTTCACCCCTCCACTTT. The full variable domain, its missing parts supplied by reference TRBV5-6 and TRBJ1-6, is DAGVTQSPTHLIKTRGQQVTLRCSPKSGHDTVSWYQQALGQGPQFIFQYYEEEERQRGNFPDRFSGHQFPNYSSELNVNALLLGDSALYLCASSLAGGQRSPLHFGNGTRLTVT.

The chain joins TRBV27 to TRBJ2-3, with D maybe TRBD2 (5 bases). V was trimmed by 6 bases and J by 5 bases, leaving 15 bases between them. Germline V CDR1 and CDR2: MNHEY, SMNVEV (reference sequence). This CDR3 has 14 residues. The CDR3 DNA sequence: TGTGCCAGCAGGAGCCGGGTACTAGGAGATACGCAGTATTTT. Amino acid sequence: CASRSRVLGDTQYF.